The 19 T cell receptor beta chains listed next were all sequenced from one sample in a study of glioma-infiltrating T cells after dendritic cell vaccination. Measured with immunoSEQ multiplex PCR; TCRdb has only the in-frame clones, and not every one. The sample records around 90,000 clones, 75% to 85% being singletons. Time point meaning: after dendritic cell vaccination, including at tumor progression/relapse. This specimen consisted of blood, obtained after dendritic cell vaccination. Receptors were obtained from a human donor with glioblastoma.

The gene calls are TRBV7-2 and TRBJ1-6, with 7 bases lining up with TRBD1. This CDR3 is built from 16 residues. V shed 2 bases and J 7 bases; nucleotides not matched to a gene: 8. The germline gives CDR1 SGHTA, CDR2 FQGNSA. The CDR3 bases are TGTGCCAGCAGCTTATATGGAGGGGGCGGGAATTCACCCCTCCACTTT. Protein: CASSLYGGGGNSPLHF.

This clone showed up just a few times. J is TRBJ1-3 and V is TRBV9; D is undetermined. Germline CDR1 reads SGDLS; CDR2 reads YYNGEE. This CDR3 has 14 residues. V shed 1 base and J shed 2 bases, with 7 bases lying between them. Written as DNA, the CDR3 is TGTGCCAGCAGCGTAAGCCTCCCTGGAAACACCATATATTTT. Amino acids: CASSVSLPGNTIYF.

This rearrangement joins TRBV4-2 to TRBJ2-5; 7 nucleotides line up with TRBD2. Looked up from germline, CDR1 is LGHNA and CDR2 is YNFKEQ. J lost 0 bases, V lost 4 bases, and 8 bases had no gene match. The CDR3 covers 16 residues. For the CDR3, the DNA is TGTGCCAGCAGCCGAGGGGCGGGAGACTACCAAGAGACCCAGTACTTC. Protein sequence: CASSRGAGDYQETQYF.

This chain connects TRBV5-1 to TRBJ2-3; D may be TRBD1 (5 bases). CDR1 is SGHRS, CDR2 YFSETQ, per germline. There are 15 residues in the CDR3. The ends were cut back, 1 base at V and 3 bases at J, with 12 bases in the middle. The CDR3 here is CASSLSRGRTDTQYF. CDR3 DNA: TGCGCCAGCAGCTTGAGTAGGGGAAGAACAGATACGCAGTATTTT.

This clone is medium-sized within its sample. The V call is TRBV2, the J call TRBJ1-1, with 7 positions matching TRBD1. CDR3 length: 15 amino acids. Looked up from germline, CDR1 is SNHLY and CDR2 is FYNNEI. V lost 5 bases to trimming and J lost 0 bases; unmatched junction nucleotides: 6. The CDR3 region has the DNA TGTGCCAGCAGTCCTACAGGGGCCATGAACACTGAAGCTTTCTTT. It specifies CASSPTGAMNTEAFF.

V usage is TRBV5-1 and J usage is TRBJ2-7; 7 nucleotides align to TRBD1. This CDR3 is 17 amino acids long. V lost 1 base and J lost 0; bases outside the gene matches: 10. CDR1 is SGHRS and CDR2 is YFSETQ in the germline V gene. The DNA of the CDR3 is TGCGCCAGCAGCTTGATACAGGGGACAGCGAGCTCCTACGAGCAGTACTTC. Translation: CASSLIQGTASSYEQYF.

V usage is TRBV6-1 and J usage is TRBJ2-5; TRBD1 matches 9 bases. This CDR3 comprises 15 residues. V lost 6 bases, J lost 4 bases, and 9 bases stayed unmatched. CDR1 MNHNS and CDR2 SASEGT come from the germline V gene. The CDR3 sequence is CASRPPGQGLETQYF. The CDR3 DNA reads TGTGCCAGCAGGCCGCCGGGACAGGGATTAGAGACCCAGTACTTC.

The genes are TRBV6-5 and TRBJ1-1, with unresolved D. CDR1 is MNHEY and CDR2 is SVGAGI in the germline V gene. The CDR3 is 13 residues long. V was cut by 6 bases and J by 1 base, with 9 bases left in between. CDR3 sequence (DNA): TGTGCCAGCAGGGAATCTAGGAACACTGAAGCTTTCTTT. Translating it yields CASRESRNTEAFF.

The chain recombines TRBV19 with TRBJ2-1, with TRBD1 matching over 9 bases. This CDR3 has 17 residues. Germline V gene data show CDR1 as LNHDA and CDR2 as SQIVND (reference sequence). V shed 3 bases, J shed 6 bases, and the junction held 12 bases outside the gene matches. The DNA for the CDR3 is TGTGCCAGTAGTATTAGCTCCGGGACAGGGTCGTCCAATGAGCAGTTCTTC. Its translation is CASSISSGTGSSNEQFF. The full variable domain, with the rest looked up from reference TRBV19 and TRBJ2-1, is DGGITQSPKYLFRKEGQNVTLSCEQNLNHDAMYWYRQDPGQGLRLIYYSQIVNDFQKGDIAEGYSVSREKKESFPLTVTSAQKNPTAFYLCASSISSGTGSSNEQFFGPGTRLTVL.

This clone showed up just a few times. The CDR3 is CASSREGTGALQETQYF. The DNA for the CDR3 is TGTGCCAGCAGCAGGGAAGGGACAGGGGCGCTTCAAGAGACCCAGTACTTC. The J gene is TRBJ2-5, the V gene TRBV11-2; 10 positions agree with TRBD1. The junction had 11 bases not matched to a gene; V was cut back by 5 bases and J by 2 bases. In germline, CDR1 is SGHAT, CDR2 FQNNGV. This CDR3 is 17 amino acids long.

The rearrangement links TRBV29-1 to TRBJ1-4; TRBD1 matches at 9 bases. Germline assignment: CDR1 SQVTM and CDR2 ANQGSEA. The junction had 11 bases not matched to a gene; V was cut back by 3 bases and J by 6 bases. This CDR3 is built from 16 residues. CDR3 loop: CSVESGTGWNDEKLFF. DNA for the CDR3: TGCAGCGTTGAGAGTGGGACAGGGTGGAATGATGAAAAACTGTTTTTT.

This clone was counted only a few times. In nucleotides, the CDR3 is TGCGCCAGCCTCCCAACACTAGCGGGGGGGCGTGAGCAGTTCTTC. It specifies CASLPTLAGGREQFF. The gene calls are TRBV10-2 and TRBJ2-1; 13 bases align to TRBD2. Trimming cost V 8 bases and J 9 bases; bases outside gene matches: 10. CDR1 is WSHSY and CDR2 is SAAADI in the germline V gene. This CDR3 contains 15 residues.

The V and J genes are TRBV10-3 and TRBJ1-3; D call uncertain. The CDR3 sequence is 14 residues long. The V gene lost 2 bases and the J gene lost 2 bases, with 7 bases spanning the gap. Germline V gives CDR1 ENHRY, CDR2 SYGVKD. The CDR3 is CAISESLTGNTIYF. CDR3 coding DNA: TGTGCCATCAGTGAGAGTCTAACTGGAAACACCATATATTTT.

V usage is TRBV11-2 and J usage is TRBJ2-1; TRBD2 aligns across 9 bases. This CDR3 spans 16 amino acids. Germline V gene lookup returns CDR1 SGHAT and CDR2 FQNNGV. V lost 5 bases and J lost 3; bases outside the gene matches: 8. CDR3 nucleotide sequence: TGTGCCAGCAGCCGGCGGGCTAGCGGGAACTACAATGAGCAGTTCTTC. This encodes CASSRRASGNYNEQFF.

With respect to this clone: In the same sample, other DNA sequences code for this CDR3. The rearrangement joins TRBV5-1 to TRBJ1-1; 8 bases are a match to TRBD1. J gave up 5 bases and V 3 bases, and 6 bases lay outside the gene matches. This CDR3 spans 14 amino acids. CDR1 and CDR2 from the germline V gene are SGHRS and YFSETQ. The CDR3 coding sequence is TGCGCCAGCAGCTCCGGGACAGGTGGGACTGAAGCTTTCTTT. Residues: CASSSGTGGTEAFF.

This clone appeared once. This rearrangement joins TRBV6-6 to TRBJ2-7; 10 nucleotides align to TRBD2. With V trimmed by 7 bases and J by 7 bases, 10 bases remained unmatched. From germline, CDR1 is MNHNY and CDR2 SVGAGI (reference sequence). This CDR3 region has 14 residues. The CDR3 coding sequence is TGTGCCAGCACTAGGCTAGCGGGAGTGGGGGAGCAGTACGTC. This codes for CASTRLAGVGEQYV.

This clone turned up a few times. The genes are TRBV30 and TRBJ2-5, with TRBD2 matching 12 bases. Germline V gene lookup returns CDR1 GTSNPN and CDR2 SVGIG (reference sequence). V dropped 5 bases and J dropped 5; count of bases not matched to a gene: 12. The CDR3 spans 16 residues. The CDR3 DNA reads as TGTGCCTGGGGGAGGGCGACTAGCGGGAGAGGGGAGACCCAGTACTTC. Translated, it gives CAWGRATSGRGETQYF.

The V and J genes are TRBV15 and TRBJ1-4; TRBD1 is a possible D gene (5 bases). Germline V gene lookup returns CDR1 LNHNV and CDR2 YYDKDF (reference sequence). The length of the CDR3 is 15 residues. V lost 4 bases and J 0 bases, leaving 9 bases between the germline ends. This chain's CDR3 is CATSTYRTTNEKLFF. CDR3 nucleotide sequence: TGTGCCACCAGCACCTACAGGACAACTAATGAAAAACTGTTTTTT.

J is TRBJ1-2 and V is TRBV2, with 9 bases matching TRBD1. V lost 0 bases and J lost 8; bases outside the gene matches: 7. The CDR3 runs 15 residues. Looked up from germline, CDR1 is SNHLY and CDR2 is FYNNEI. As DNA, the CDR3 is TGTGCCAGCAGTGAAGCTCAGGGACAGGGATACGGCTACACCTTC. It codes for CASSEAQGQGYGYTF.